The 19 T cell receptor beta chains reported below all come from one sample, sequenced in a study of blood T cell repertoires in COVID-19. The table came from immunoSEQ multiplex PCR; TCRdb's copy has only in-frame clones and leaves some out. This table has more than 40,000 clones, approximately 90% appearing once. The sample taken for sequencing was peripheral blood. The receptors shown here come from a man in his 70s with acute or convalescent COVID-19.

This chain links TRBV4-1 with TRBJ1-2, with TRBD1 as a possible D gene (5 bases). Per germline, CDR1 MGHRA and CDR2 YSYEKL. CDR3 size: 14 residues. V was trimmed by 2 bases and J by 7 bases, leaving 14 bases between them. CDR3 sequence: CASSQTPGDVGYTF. The CDR3, as DNA: TGCGCCAGCAGCCAAACCCCGGGGGATGTTGGCTACACCTTC.

A note on this clone: Other nucleotide sequences in the sample specify the same CDR3. This chain joins TRBV19 and TRBJ1-5; 12 bases line up with TRBD1. Germline values: CDR1 LNHDA, CDR2 SQIVND (reference sequence). Losses at the gene ends were 8 bases for V and 4 bases for J; bases not matched to a gene: 6. CDR3 length: 15 amino acids. DNA of the CDR3: TGTGCCAGTTCCGGGACAGGGGGCGGAAATCAGCCCCAGCATTTT. Amino acids: CASSGTGGGNQPQHF.

This chain uses TRBV28 with TRBJ2-2; 9 positions match TRBD2. The germline gives CDR1 MDHEN, CDR2 SYDVKM. This CDR3 has 15 amino acids. Trimming took 10 bases from V and 0 from J; bases not matched to a gene: 6. The CDR3 spells CATNSGGPNTGELFF. CDR3 sequence (DNA): TGTGCCACCAACAGCGGGGGGCCGAACACCGGGGAGCTGTTTTTT.

V is TRBV12-3 or TRBV12-4 and J is TRBJ2-1; TRBD1 agrees at 8 bases. Trimming removed 3 bases from V and 12 bases from J; junction bases left unmatched: 4. The CDR3 runs to 12 residues. In DNA form, the CDR3 reads TGTGCCAGCAGTTTGAAGACAGGGGTGCAGTTCTTC. This sequence encodes CASSLKTGVQFF.

V and J are TRBV9 and TRBJ2-5; D may be TRBD2 (6 bases). CDR3 length: 15 residues. The germline CDR1 and CDR2 sequences are SGDLS and YYNGEE. With 4 bases removed from V and 4 bases from J, the gap between germline ends came to 17 bases. The CDR3 here is CASSLRLDPVETQYF. DNA of the CDR3: TGTGCCAGCAGCCTTAGACTAGACCCTGTAGAGACCCAGTACTTC.

This clone was seen a single time. This chain links TRBV19 with TRBJ1-6, with D uncertain. Germline CDR1 reads LNHDA; CDR2 reads SQIVND (reference sequence). This CDR3 is 16 amino acids long. The V end lost 4 bases, the J end lost 0 bases, and 10 bases lay between the germline ends. CDR3 DNA sequence: TGTGCCAGTAGTACCGCCACCAGCTCCTATAATTCACCCCTCCACTTT. This sequence encodes CASSTATSSYNSPLHF.

The chain couples TRBV19 to TRBJ2-2, with TRBD2 matching 16 bases. V lost 10 bases and J lost 4; bases outside the gene matches: 12. CDR1 and CDR2 (germline): LNHDA, SQIVND (reference sequence). The CDR3 is made up of 18 amino acids. CDR3 DNA sequence: TGTGCCACTACAACGGGACTAGCGGGGGGGCGGAGCACCGGGGAGCTGTTTTTT. This encodes CATTTGLAGGRSTGELFF. Full variable domain (remainder filled in from reference TRBV19 and TRBJ2-2): DGGITQSPKYLFRKEGQNVTLSCEQNLNHDAMYWYRQDPGQGLRLIYYSQIVNDFQKGDIAEGYSVSREKKESFPLTVTSAQKNPTAFYLCATTTGLAGGRSTGELFFGEGSRLTVL.

V gene TRBV27 combines with J gene TRBJ2-1, with unresolved D. This CDR3 spans 13 amino acids. V lost 5 bases and J lost 8, with 13 bases in between. Germline assignment: CDR1 MNHEY and CDR2 SMNVEV (reference sequence). This chain's CDR3 is CASSPTRWYEQFF. In nucleotides, the CDR3 is TGTGCCAGCAGTCCCACGCGGTGGTATGAGCAGTTCTTC.

The sample holds one count of this clone. The rearrangement uses TRBV5-6 and TRBJ2-5, with 7 bases fitting TRBD2. Per the germline V gene, CDR1 is SGHDT and CDR2 is YYEEEE. This CDR3 is built from 15 residues. Trimming at V came to 2 bases and at J to 5 bases, leaving 9 bases not matched to a gene. The CDR3 loop is CASSFRGGRWETQYF. CDR3 DNA sequence: TGTGCCAGCAGCTTCCGCGGGGGACGGTGGGAGACCCAGTACTTC.

The genes are TRBV27 and TRBJ1-6; 8 bases are shared with TRBD1. The CDR3 is 15 amino acids. With V trimmed by 8 bases and J by 10 bases, 13 bases remained unmatched. CDR1 and CDR2 (germline): MNHEY, SMNVEV (reference sequence). In nucleotides, the CDR3 is TGTGCCAGCGTTAGTCTCGGACAGGGAAACTCACCCCTCCACTTT. The encoded protein is CASVSLGQGNSPLHF.

The chain joins TRBV3-1 (or the pseudogene TRBV3-2) to TRBJ2-2; D not certain. Per the germline V gene, CDR1 is LGHDT and CDR2 is YNNKEL (reference sequence). CDR3 length: 17 residues. V gave up 0 bases and J gave up 1 base, with 12 bases separating them. The DNA for the CDR3 is TGTGCCAGCAGCCAAGATTCTGTACTCAAGAACACCGGGGAGCTGTTTTTT. It is translated as CASSQDSVLKNTGELFF.

The V and J genes are TRBV6-2 or TRBV6-3 and TRBJ2-7; D is possibly TRBD2 (6 bases). In germline, CDR1 is MNHEY, CDR2 SVGEGT. The CDR3 has 13 residues. V was trimmed by 5 bases and J by 4 bases, leaving 12 bases between them. This chain's CDR3 is CASSTGRGYEQYF. The CDR3 region has the DNA TGTGCCAGCAGTACTGGTCGGGGGTACGAGCAGTACTTC.

The rearrangement uses TRBV19 and TRBJ2-1, with TRBD2 matching over 10 bases. J gave up 7 bases and V 6 bases, and 9 bases lay outside the gene matches. The CDR3 sequence is 15 residues long. Germline V CDR1 and CDR2: LNHDA, SQIVND (reference sequence). In DNA form, the CDR3 reads TGTGCCAGTAGGGCATCTAGCGGGGGATTGAATGAGCAGTTCTTC. Its translation: CASRASSGGLNEQFF. Full variable domain (rest looked up from reference TRBV19 and TRBJ2-1): DGGITQSPKYLFRKEGQNVTLSCEQNLNHDAMYWYRQDPGQGLRLIYYSQIVNDFQKGDIAEGYSVSREKKESFPLTVTSAQKNPTAFYLCASRASSGGLNEQFFGPGTRLTVL.

CDR3 DNA: TGTGCCAGCAGTTCCGGCAGGGGGGTCGGCGGCTACACCTTC. Amino acid sequence: CASSSGRGVGGYTF. J is TRBJ1-2 and V is TRBV6-2 or TRBV6-3; 7 bases fit TRBD1. There are 14 residues in the CDR3. CDR1 is MNHEY, CDR2 SVGEGT, per germline. V was pared by 4 bases and J by 8 bases, with 10 bases of the junction left unmatched.

The sample holds one count of this clone. CDR3 sequence reads: CASSLLGLLGNEQFF. The CDR3, as DNA: TGTGCCAGCAGCTTGTTGGGCCTATTAGGCAATGAGCAGTTCTTC. This chain uses TRBV7-2 with TRBJ2-1; D is unclear. Trimming took off 3 bases at V and 6 bases at J, with 15 bases between the two ends. Germline CDR1 reads SGHTA; CDR2 reads FQGNSA. This CDR3 contains 15 residues.

This chain connects TRBV7-2 to TRBJ2-7, with D possibly matching TRBD1 (5 bases). With 5 bases removed from V and 3 bases from J, the gap between germline ends came to 11 bases. Germline V gene data show CDR1 as SGHTA and CDR2 as FQGNSA. The CDR3 runs 13 residues. As DNA, the CDR3 is TGTGCCAGCAGCCTAACACAGGTCTACGAGCAGTACTTC. Its translation is CASSLTQVYEQYF.

The J gene is TRBJ1-6, the V gene TRBV7-9; D may be TRBD1 (5 bases). The CDR3 contains 15 residues. Germline CDR1 is SEHNR and CDR2 is FQNEAQ (reference sequence). Trimming took off 1 base at V and 7 bases at J, with 11 bases between the two ends. CDR3 protein: CASSLGQLENSPLHF. Written as DNA, the CDR3 is TGTGCCAGCAGCTTAGGACAGCTGGAGAATTCACCCCTCCACTTT.

The chain is built from TRBV19 and TRBJ2-6; 8 bases are shared with TRBD1. Germline lookup yields CDR1 LNHDA and CDR2 SQIVND (reference sequence). This CDR3 is 18 amino acids long. V was pared by 7 bases and J by 3 bases, with 14 bases of the junction left unmatched. The CDR3 reads CASKMGGTGSFGANVLTF. Written as DNA, the CDR3 is TGTGCCAGTAAGATGGGCGGGACAGGCTCGTTTGGGGCCAACGTCCTGACTTTC.

V is TRBV5-1 and J is TRBJ1-1; D gene ambiguous. Looked up from germline, CDR1 is SGHRS and CDR2 is YFSETQ. The CDR3 totals 14 residues. Trimming stripped 1 base from V and 0 bases from J, with 7 bases between. The CDR3 DNA is TGCGCCAGCAGCTTGACTGTAATGAACACTGAAGCTTTCTTT. Residues: CASSLTVMNTEAFF.